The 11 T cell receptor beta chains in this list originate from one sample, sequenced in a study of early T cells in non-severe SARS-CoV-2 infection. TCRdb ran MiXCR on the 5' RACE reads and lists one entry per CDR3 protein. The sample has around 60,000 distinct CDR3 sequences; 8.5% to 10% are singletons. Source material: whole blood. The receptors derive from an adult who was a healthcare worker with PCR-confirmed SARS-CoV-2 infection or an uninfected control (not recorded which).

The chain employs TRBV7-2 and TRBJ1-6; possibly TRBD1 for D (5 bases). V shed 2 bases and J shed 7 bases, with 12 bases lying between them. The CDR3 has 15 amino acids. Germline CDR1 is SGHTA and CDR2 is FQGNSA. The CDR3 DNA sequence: TGTGCCAGCAGCTTAACTAGACAGCAGAATTCACCCCTCCACTTT. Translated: CASSLTRQQNSPLHF.

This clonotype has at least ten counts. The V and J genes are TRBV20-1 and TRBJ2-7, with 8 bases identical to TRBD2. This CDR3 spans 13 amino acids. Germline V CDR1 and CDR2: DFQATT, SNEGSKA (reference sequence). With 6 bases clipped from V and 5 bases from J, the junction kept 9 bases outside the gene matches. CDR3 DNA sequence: TGCAGTGCCCGAAGCGGGAGCTGGGACGAGCAGTACTTC. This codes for CSARSGSWDEQYF.

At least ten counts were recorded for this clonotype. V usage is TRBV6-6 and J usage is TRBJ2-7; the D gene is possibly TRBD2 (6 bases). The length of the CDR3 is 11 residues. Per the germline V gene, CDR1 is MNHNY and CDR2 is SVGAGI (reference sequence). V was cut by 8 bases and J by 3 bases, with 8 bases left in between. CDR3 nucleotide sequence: TGTGCCAGCGGGACTCTCTACGAGCAGTACTTC. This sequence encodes CASGTLYEQYF.

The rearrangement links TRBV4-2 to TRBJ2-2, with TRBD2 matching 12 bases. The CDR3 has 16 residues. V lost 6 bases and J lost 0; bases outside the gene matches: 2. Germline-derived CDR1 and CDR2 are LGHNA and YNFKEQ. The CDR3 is CASRRTSGTNTGELFF. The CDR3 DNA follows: TGTGCCAGCAGGCGGACTAGCGGGACGAACACCGGGGAGCTGTTTTTT.

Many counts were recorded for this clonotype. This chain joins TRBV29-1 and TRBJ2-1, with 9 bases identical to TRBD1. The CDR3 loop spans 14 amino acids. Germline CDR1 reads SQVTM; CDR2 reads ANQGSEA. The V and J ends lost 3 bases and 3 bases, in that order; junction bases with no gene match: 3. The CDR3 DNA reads TGCAGCGTTGAGAGGGGACAGGGCTACAATGAGCAGTTCTTC. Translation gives CSVERGQGYNEQFF.

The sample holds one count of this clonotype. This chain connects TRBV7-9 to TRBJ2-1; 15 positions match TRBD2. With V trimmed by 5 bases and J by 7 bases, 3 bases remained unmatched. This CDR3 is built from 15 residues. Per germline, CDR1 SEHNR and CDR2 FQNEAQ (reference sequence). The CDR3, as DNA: TGTGCCAGCAGCCGGACTAGCGGGAGGGGGAATGAGCAGTTCTTC. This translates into CASSRTSGRGNEQFF.

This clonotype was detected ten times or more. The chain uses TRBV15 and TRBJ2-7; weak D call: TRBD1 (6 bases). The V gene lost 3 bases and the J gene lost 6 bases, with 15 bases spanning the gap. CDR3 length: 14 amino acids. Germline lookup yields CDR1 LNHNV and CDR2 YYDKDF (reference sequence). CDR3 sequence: CATSRDSDLPEQYF. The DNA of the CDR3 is TGTGCCACCAGCAGGGACAGCGACCTACCCGAGCAGTACTTC.

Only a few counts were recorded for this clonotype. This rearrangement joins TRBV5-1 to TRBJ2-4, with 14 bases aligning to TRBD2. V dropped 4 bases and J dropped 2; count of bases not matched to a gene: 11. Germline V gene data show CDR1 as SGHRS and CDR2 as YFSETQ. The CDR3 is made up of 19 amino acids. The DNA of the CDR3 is TGCGCCAGCAGCCACGACGGGACTAGCGGGAGTCCGTCCAAAAACATTCAGTACTTC. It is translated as CASSHDGTSGSPSKNIQYF.

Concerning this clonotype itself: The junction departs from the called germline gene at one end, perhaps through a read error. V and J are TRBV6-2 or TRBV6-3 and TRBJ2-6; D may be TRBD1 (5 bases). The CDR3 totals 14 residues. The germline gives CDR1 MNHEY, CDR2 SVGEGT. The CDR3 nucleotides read TGTGCCAGCAGTGACAGCTCTGAGGCCAACGTCCTGACTTTC. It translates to CASSDSSEANVLTF.

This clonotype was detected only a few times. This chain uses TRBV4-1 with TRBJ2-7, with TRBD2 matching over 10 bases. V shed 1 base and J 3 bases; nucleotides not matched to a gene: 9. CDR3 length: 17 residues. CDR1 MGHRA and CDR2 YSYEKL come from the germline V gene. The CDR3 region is CASSQGPQLAGHYEQYF. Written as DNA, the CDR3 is TGCGCCAGCAGCCAAGGACCGCAACTAGCGGGGCACTACGAGCAGTACTTC.

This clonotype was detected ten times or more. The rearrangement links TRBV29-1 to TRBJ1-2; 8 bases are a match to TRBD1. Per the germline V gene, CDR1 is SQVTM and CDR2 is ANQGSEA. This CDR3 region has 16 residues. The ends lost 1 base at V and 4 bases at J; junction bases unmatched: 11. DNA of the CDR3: TGCAGCGTTGAAGCGCCAGGGGGCGCCTTGACCTATGGCTACACCTTC. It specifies CSVEAPGGALTYGYTF.